This T cell receptor (beta chain) was observed in a study of OX40 agonist ivuxolimab in advanced cancers. Study-wide context: Ivuxolimab, an antibody that agonizes OX40 (CD134), was administered to the patients. Points from the study as a whole: Researchers report that CD8+ T cells had, on average, more expanded clones than CD4+.

V lost 5 bases, J lost 0 bases, and 11 bases lay in between. The CDR3 covers 15 residues. CDR1 is SEHNR and CDR2 is FQNEAQ in the germline V gene (reference sequence). The method was immunoSEQ multiplex PCR; TCRdb's version includes in-frame clones alone and lacks a portion of them. The sample carries 45,000 to 50,000 clones, roughly 90% recorded once. Worth noting for this clone: The antigen remains undetermined.

The chain joins TRBV7-9 to TRBJ2-1, with D maybe TRBD2 (5 bases). Sequenced material: CD4+ or CD8+ T cells sorted from blood, taken in a trial of the OX40 agonist ivuxolimab. The origin of this receptor is an adult with an advanced solid tumor such as melanoma, head and neck, liver or kidney cancer. In DNA form, the CDR3 reads TGTGCCAGCAGCCCACCGGGAAGCTCCTACAATGAGCAGTTCTTC. Its protein product is CASSPPGSSYNEQFF.